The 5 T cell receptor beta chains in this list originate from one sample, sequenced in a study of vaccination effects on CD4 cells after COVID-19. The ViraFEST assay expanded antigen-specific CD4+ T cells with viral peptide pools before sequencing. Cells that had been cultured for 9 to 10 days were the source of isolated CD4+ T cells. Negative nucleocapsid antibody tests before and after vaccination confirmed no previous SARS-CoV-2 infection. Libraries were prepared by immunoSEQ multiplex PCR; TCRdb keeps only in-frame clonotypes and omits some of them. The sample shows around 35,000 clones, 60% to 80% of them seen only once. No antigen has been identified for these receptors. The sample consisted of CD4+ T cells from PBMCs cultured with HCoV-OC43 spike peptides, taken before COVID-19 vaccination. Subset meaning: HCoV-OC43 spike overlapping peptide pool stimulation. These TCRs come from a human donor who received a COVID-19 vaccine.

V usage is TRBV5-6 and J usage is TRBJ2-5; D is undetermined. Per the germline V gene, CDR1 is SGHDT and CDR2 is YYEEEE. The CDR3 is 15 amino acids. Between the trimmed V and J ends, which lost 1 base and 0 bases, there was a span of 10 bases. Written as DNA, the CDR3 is TGTGCCAGCAGCTTGCACGGAGTGTACCAAGAGACCCAGTACTTC. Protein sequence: CASSLHGVYQETQYF. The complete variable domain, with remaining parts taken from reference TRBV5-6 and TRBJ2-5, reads DAGVTQSPTHLIKTRGQQVTLRCSPKSGHDTVSWYQQALGQGPQFIFQYYEEEERQRGNFPDRFSGHQFPNYSSELNVNALLLGDSALYLCASSLHGVYQETQYFGPGTRLLVL.

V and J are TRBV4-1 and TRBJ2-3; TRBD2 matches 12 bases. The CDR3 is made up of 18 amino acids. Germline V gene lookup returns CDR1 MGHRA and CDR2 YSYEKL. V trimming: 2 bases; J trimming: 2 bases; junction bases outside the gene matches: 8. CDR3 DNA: TGCGCCAGCAGCCAACCCGTCCGACTAGCGGGAGACACAGATACGCAGTATTTT. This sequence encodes CASSQPVRLAGDTDTQYF.

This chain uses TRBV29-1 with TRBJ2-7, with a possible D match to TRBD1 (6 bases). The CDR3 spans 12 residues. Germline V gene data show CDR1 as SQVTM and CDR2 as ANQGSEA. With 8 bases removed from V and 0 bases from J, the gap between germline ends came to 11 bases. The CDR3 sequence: CSTGQTSYEQYF. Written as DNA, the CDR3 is TGCAGCACTGGACAGACCTCCTACGAGCAGTACTTC.

CDR3 sequence: CASSPWDRGRVTEAFF. The CDR3 DNA reads as TGTGCCAGCAGTCCTTGGGACAGGGGGCGCGTCACTGAAGCTTTCTTT. The V call is TRBV2, the J call TRBJ1-1; 12 positions match TRBD1. J was trimmed by 4 bases and V by 5 bases; bases with no gene match: 8. The CDR3 contains 16 residues. Per the germline V gene, CDR1 is SNHLY and CDR2 is FYNNEI.

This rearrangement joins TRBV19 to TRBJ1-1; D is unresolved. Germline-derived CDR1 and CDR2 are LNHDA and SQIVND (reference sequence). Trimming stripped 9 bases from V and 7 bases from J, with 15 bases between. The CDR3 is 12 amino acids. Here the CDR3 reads CASTVPNGEAFF. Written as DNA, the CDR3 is TGTGCCAGCACAGTACCGAACGGTGAAGCTTTCTTT.